The present T cell receptor beta chain was sequenced within a study of blood T cell repertoires in COVID-19. Background on the study: Spain, Italy and the United States supplied samples that represented acute and convalescent COVID-19.

The ends were cut back, 0 bases at V and 3 bases at J, with 11 bases in the middle. The CDR3 has 14 residues. Germline CDR1 and CDR2: SQVTM and ANQGSEA. The cohort comprised adults aged about 18 to 100 years residing in approximately 25 US areas. TCRdb's table, derived via immunoSEQ multiplex PCR, lists solely in-frame clones and lacks some. The table includes 130,000 to 150,000 clones, more than 75% detected once. What was sequenced was PBMCs or T cells enriched from blood (not recorded which). The chain carries TRBV29-1 and TRBJ1-2; unclear D gene. This clonotype originated in a woman aged 25 to 39 with acute COVID-19. The CDR3 DNA follows: TGCAGCGTTGAAGATCAGGTGAAATACTATGGCTACACCTTC. Protein sequence: CSVEDQVKYYGYTF.